This passage covers 2 T cell receptor beta chains from one sample sequenced in a study of graft-versus-host responses after intestinal transplantation. Data came from immunoSEQ multiplex PCR; TCRdb stores just in-frame clones and leaves some out. The sample contains about 85,000 clones, 80% to 95% of which appear only once. Which antigens these TCRs recognize remains unknown. The input for sequencing was unstimulated CD8+ T cells sorted from spleen or lymph node cells, taken before transplant. These receptors were taken from a human donor who was the organ donor for an intestinal transplant.

V and J are TRBV19 and TRBJ2-7; D is unclear. Germline-derived CDR1 and CDR2 are LNHDA and SQIVND (reference sequence). The CDR3 consists of 12 residues. With 5 bases removed from V and 7 bases from J, the gap between germline ends came to 12 bases. This CDR3 is CASSHGRWEQYF. The CDR3 DNA is TGTGCCAGTAGTCACGGACGTTGGGAGCAGTACTTC. Complete variable domain (other parts from reference TRBV19 and TRBJ2-7): DGGITQSPKYLFRKEGQNVTLSCEQNLNHDAMYWYRQDPGQGLRLIYYSQIVNDFQKGDIAEGYSVSREKKESFPLTVTSAQKNPTAFYLCASSHGRWEQYFGPGTRLTVT.

This chain uses TRBV5-4 with TRBJ2-2, with D unresolved. This CDR3 region has 12 residues. Germline V lookup: CDR1 SGHNT, CDR2 YYREEE (reference sequence). Trimming removed 5 bases from V and 5 bases from J, with 7 bases in between. DNA for the CDR3: TGTGCCAGCAGTGGCCGGACCGGGGAGCTGTTTTTT. Translated: CASSGRTGELFF. Complete variable domain (other parts from reference TRBV5-4 and TRBJ2-2): ETGVTQSPTHLIKTRGQQVTLRCSSQSGHNTVSWYQQALGQGPQFIFQYYREEENGRGNFPPRFSGLQFPNYSSELNVNALELDDSALYLCASSGRTGELFFGEGSRLTVL.